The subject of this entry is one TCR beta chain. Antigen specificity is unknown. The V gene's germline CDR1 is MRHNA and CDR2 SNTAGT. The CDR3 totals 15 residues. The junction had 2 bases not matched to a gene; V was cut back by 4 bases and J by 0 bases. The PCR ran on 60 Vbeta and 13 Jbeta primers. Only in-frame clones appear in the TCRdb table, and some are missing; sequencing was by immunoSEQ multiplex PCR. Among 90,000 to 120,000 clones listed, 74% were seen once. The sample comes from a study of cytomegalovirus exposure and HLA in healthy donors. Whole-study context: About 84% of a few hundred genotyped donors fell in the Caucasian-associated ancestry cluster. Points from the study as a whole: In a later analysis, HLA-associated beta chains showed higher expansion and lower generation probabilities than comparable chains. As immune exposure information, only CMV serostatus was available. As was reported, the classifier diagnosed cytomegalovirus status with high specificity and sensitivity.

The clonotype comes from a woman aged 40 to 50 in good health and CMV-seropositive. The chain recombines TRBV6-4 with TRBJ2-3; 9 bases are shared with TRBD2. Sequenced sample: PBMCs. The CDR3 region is CASSGTSESTDTQYF. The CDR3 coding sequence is TGTGCCAGCAGTGGGACTAGCGAAAGCACAGATACGCAGTATTTT.